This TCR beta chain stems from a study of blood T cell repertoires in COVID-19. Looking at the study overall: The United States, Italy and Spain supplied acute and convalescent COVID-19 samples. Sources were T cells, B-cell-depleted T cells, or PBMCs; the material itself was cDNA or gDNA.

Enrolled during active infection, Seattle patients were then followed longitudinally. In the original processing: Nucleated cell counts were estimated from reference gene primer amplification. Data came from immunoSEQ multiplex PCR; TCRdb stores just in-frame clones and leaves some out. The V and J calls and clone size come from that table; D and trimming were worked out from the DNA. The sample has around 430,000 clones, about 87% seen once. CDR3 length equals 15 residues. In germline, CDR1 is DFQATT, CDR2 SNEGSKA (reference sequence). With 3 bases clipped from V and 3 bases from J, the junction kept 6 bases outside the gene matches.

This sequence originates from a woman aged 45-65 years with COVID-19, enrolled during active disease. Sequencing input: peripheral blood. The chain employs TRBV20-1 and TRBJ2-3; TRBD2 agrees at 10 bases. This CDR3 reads CSASGTSAATDTQYF. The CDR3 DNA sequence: TGCAGTGCTAGTGGGACTAGCGCGGCAACAGATACGCAGTATTTT.